The T cell receptor (beta chain) described here comes from a study of blood T cell repertoires in COVID-19. Study at large: Acute and convalescent COVID-19 samples came from the United States, Italy and Spain. Nucleic acid was either cDNA or gDNA, and it came from T cells, B-cell-depleted T cells, or PBMCs.

There are 15 residues in the CDR3. V gave up 4 bases and J gave up 4 bases; unmatched junction bases: 6. The V gene's germline CDR1 is SGHDT and CDR2 YYEEEE. It was during active infection that Seattle patients were enrolled and then longitudinally followed. Source study methods: Estimates of nucleated cell counts were drawn from the amplification of reference gene primers. Sequencing used immunoSEQ multiplex PCR; TCRdb keeps in-frame clones, though not all of them. V, J and clone size were drawn from that table, and D and trimming were deduced from the DNA. The sample lists about 300,000 clones, approximately 90% occurring once. This clone has a handful of counts.

The TCR comes from a woman in her 30s with COVID-19, enrolled during active disease. The chain uses TRBV5-6 and TRBJ1-5; the match to TRBD1 covers 9 bases. Sequencing used peripheral blood. The DNA for the CDR3 is TGTGCCAGCAGCCTATGGGACAGGGAAAATCAGCCCCAGCATTTT. Translating gives CASSLWDRENQPQHF. The variable domain in full, completed from reference TRBV5-6 and TRBJ1-5, reads DAGVTQSPTHLIKTRGQQVTLRCSPKSGHDTVSWYQQALGQGPQFIFQYYEEEERQRGNFPDRFSGHQFPNYSSELNVNALLLGDSALYLCASSLWDRENQPQHFGDGTRLSIL.